The 31 T cell receptor beta chains given below trace back to one sample, sequenced in a study of beta chain features in type 1 diabetes (dated by TCRdb to the late 2010s). Library creation used the immunoSEQ multiplex PCR assay. All of the isolated RNA was reverse transcribed with the High Capacity cDNA Reverse Transcription Kit, so expressed TCRB transcripts were sequenced. TCRdb mirrors the immuneACCESS table, restricted to in-frame sequences. Some clones are absent from its copies; in checked studies, under half trace to an unresolved V gene, and the reason for the others is unknown. The sample table records 810,000 or so clones; 15% to 20% of these occur just once. About 0.02% of the sample goes to the ten largest clones. Material: naive CD4+ T cells from blood. According to the study, the label for this sample's cell subset or site signals: true naive CD4+ T cells. Receptor source: a woman younger than 30 in good health.

The V and J genes are TRBV2 and TRBJ1-4, with unresolved D. V lost 5 bases, J lost 7 bases, and 14 bases lay in between. Germline values: CDR1 SNHLY, CDR2 FYNNEI. The CDR3 has 14 residues. For the CDR3, the DNA is TGTGCCAGCAGTTCGGACGGGCCGGTTGAAAAACTGTTTTTT. Its translation is CASSSDGPVEKLFF.

CDR3 protein: CASSAWSNRLTDTQYF. CDR3 bases: TGTGCCAGCAGTGCTTGGAGCAACCGGCTCACAGATACGCAGTATTTT. V gene TRBV2 combines with J gene TRBJ2-3; D unresolved. This CDR3 spans 16 amino acids. Germline CDR1 is SNHLY and CDR2 is FYNNEI. V was trimmed by 4 bases and J by 2 bases, leaving 16 bases between them.

This chain uses TRBV27 with TRBJ2-3, with 8 bases matching TRBD2. The CDR3 consists of 15 residues. Per the germline V gene, CDR1 is MNHEY and CDR2 is SMNVEV (reference sequence). Trimming at V came to 5 bases and at J to 7 bases, leaving 11 bases not matched to a gene. The chain's CDR3 is CASSPVSGSRYTQYF. Here the CDR3 DNA reads TGTGCCAGCAGTCCAGTCAGCGGGAGTAGATATACGCAGTATTTT.

There are a few counts of this clone. The chain is built from TRBV5-1 and TRBJ2-7; D is possibly TRBD2 (6 bases). This CDR3 is 15 amino acids long. The germline gives CDR1 SGHRS, CDR2 YFSETQ. Trimming took off 4 bases at V and 3 bases at J, with 17 bases between the two ends. The CDR3 here is CASSPGGTAHYEQYF. In DNA, the CDR3 is TGCGCCAGCAGCCCTGGCGGGACTGCCCACTACGAGCAGTACTTC.

In nucleotides, the CDR3 is TGTGCCAGCAGCTTAGTCCGGGACTACACCTTC. This sequence encodes CASSLVRDYTF. V and J are TRBV7-9 and TRBJ1-2; D ambiguous. Trimming stripped 1 base from V and 10 bases from J, with 7 bases between. The germline gives CDR1 SEHNR, CDR2 FQNEAQ (reference sequence). This CDR3 is 11 amino acids long.

In its sample, this clone was seen a few times. The rearrangement uses TRBV7-8 and TRBJ2-3, with unresolved D. Germline V lookup: CDR1 SGHVS, CDR2 FQNEAQ. V was cut by 1 base and J by 2 bases, with 10 bases left in between. The CDR3 runs 15 residues. Here the CDR3 reads CASSLDYRPTDTQYF. CDR3 DNA: TGTGCCAGCAGCTTAGACTATCGTCCCACAGATACGCAGTATTTT.

V and J are TRBV11-2 and TRBJ2-1; TRBD1 matches at 9 bases. The CDR3 spans 17 residues. J lost 4 bases, V lost 1 base, and 8 bases had no gene match. CDR1 is SGHAT and CDR2 is FQNNGV in the germline V gene. The CDR3 nucleotides are TGTGCCAGCAGCTTAGGGGGTACAGGGGGCTCTTACAATGAGCAGTTCTTC. Amino acids: CASSLGGTGGSYNEQFF.

This sequence joins TRBV7-9 and TRBJ2-1; TRBD1 agrees at 9 bases. The CDR3 consists of 14 residues. The J segment lost 8 bases and the V segment lost 3 bases, leaving 5 bases of the junction unmatched. Germline V lookup: CDR1 SEHNR, CDR2 FQNEAQ (reference sequence). Here the CDR3 reads CASSFRTGVDEQFF. The CDR3 DNA follows: TGTGCCAGCAGCTTCAGGACAGGGGTAGATGAGCAGTTCTTC.

A few counts support this clone. This sequence joins TRBV7-9 and TRBJ2-2, with TRBD2 as a possible D gene (5 bases). Germline assignment: CDR1 SEHNR and CDR2 FQNEAQ (reference sequence). With 5 bases removed from V and 5 bases from J, the gap between germline ends came to 9 bases. This CDR3 is 13 amino acids long. The CDR3 spells CASSQRGTGELFF. The DNA of the CDR3 is TGTGCCAGCAGCCAAAGAGGGACCGGGGAGCTGTTTTTT.

V gene TRBV28 combines with J gene TRBJ2-1, with 11 bases fitting TRBD2. The V and J ends lost 8 bases and 3 bases, in that order; junction bases with no gene match: 6. Germline assignment: CDR1 MDHEN and CDR2 SYDVKM. This CDR3 comprises 15 residues. The CDR3 sequence is CASQETSGNYNEQFF. CDR3 coding DNA: TGTGCCAGCCAGGAGACTAGCGGGAACTACAATGAGCAGTTCTTC.

The rearrangement links TRBV10-2 to TRBJ2-2; D not resolved. The germline gives CDR1 WSHSY, CDR2 SAAADI. V lost 6 bases and J 4 bases, leaving 12 bases between the germline ends. The CDR3 runs 14 residues. Here the CDR3 reads CASRNPRGTGELFF. In DNA, the CDR3 is TGCGCCAGCAGGAACCCACGAGGCACCGGGGAGCTGTTTTTT.

This clone was seen more than once but under ten times. The CDR3 loop reads CASSPWSTTNEKLFF. As DNA, the CDR3 is TGTGCCAGCAGCCCCTGGAGTACAACTAATGAAAAACTGTTTTTT. The rearrangement uses TRBV7-9 and TRBJ1-4; the D is unclear. CDR1 SEHNR and CDR2 FQNEAQ come from the germline V gene (reference sequence). V was pared by 5 bases and J by 0 bases, with 10 bases between. The CDR3 consists of 15 residues.

The chain recombines TRBV2 with TRBJ1-2; D is possibly TRBD1 (5 bases). V lost 6 bases, J lost 4 bases, and 18 bases lay in between. The CDR3 consists of 15 residues. The germline gives CDR1 SNHLY, CDR2 FYNNEI. The CDR3 coding sequence is TGTGCCAGCAGCGGGCAGGGCGCGACAACCTATGGCTACACCTTC. Translated: CASSGQGATTYGYTF.

In regard to this clone: This CDR3 is also generated by other DNA sequences in the sample. This rearrangement joins TRBV11-2 to TRBJ2-7; 7 positions agree with TRBD1. The CDR3 runs to 13 residues. The junction had 0 bases not matched to a gene; V was cut back by 3 bases and J by 1 base. Per germline, CDR1 SGHAT and CDR2 FQNNGV. DNA of the CDR3: TGTGCCAGCAGCTTGGACAGGTCCTACGAGCAGTACTTC. Protein product: CASSLDRSYEQYF.

A word on this clone: Since the CDR3 does not end with the conserved phenylalanine or tryptophan, this likely comes from a read error. The chain carries TRBV27 and TRBJ1-1, with 7 bases aligning to TRBD1. This CDR3 region has 13 residues. With 2 bases clipped from V and 5 bases from J, the junction kept 2 bases outside the gene matches. The germline V gene has CDR1 MNHEY and CDR2 SMNVEV (reference sequence). The CDR3 bases are TGTGCCAGCAGTTTAGGGGGACAGACTGAAGCTTTCCTT. The encoded protein is CASSLGGQTEAFL.

The table lists this clone with a few counts. The V call is TRBV7-2, the J call TRBJ2-7; 10 bases align to TRBD1. CDR1 and CDR2 (germline): SGHTA, FQGNSA. The CDR3 has 14 amino acids. V shed 7 bases, J shed 3 bases, and the junction held 6 bases outside the gene matches. This CDR3 reads CASTPRTGGYEQYF. The DNA for the CDR3 is TGTGCCAGCACCCCCCGGACAGGGGGCTACGAGCAGTACTTC.

The gene calls are TRBV7-2 and TRBJ2-7; TRBD2 matches at 16 bases. CDR3 length: 16 amino acids. The ends lost 5 bases at V and 5 bases at J; junction bases unmatched: 6. Germline CDR1 SGHTA, CDR2 FQGNSA. The CDR3 is CASSQGTSGRANEQYF. As DNA, the CDR3 is TGTGCCAGCAGCCAGGGGACTAGCGGGAGGGCCAACGAGCAGTACTTC.

This chain joins TRBV7-9 and TRBJ2-4; 8 positions agree with TRBD1. Trimming took 4 bases from V and 6 from J; bases not matched to a gene: 2. The CDR3 extends over 13 amino acids. The germline V gene has CDR1 SEHNR and CDR2 FQNEAQ (reference sequence). The CDR3 nucleotides are TGTGCCAGCAGCTCAGGGGGCACAAACATTCAGTACTTC. Translated: CASSSGGTNIQYF.

This clone was counted only a few times. The gene calls are TRBV7-3 and TRBJ2-6, with D unclear. V dropped 2 bases and J dropped 0 bases, with 11 bases sitting between them. The CDR3 is 17 residues long. Germline V gene data show CDR1 as SGHTA and CDR2 as FQGTGA. The CDR3 protein is CASSLYGSLSGANVLTF. The CDR3 DNA is TGTGCCAGCAGCTTATACGGCAGCCTCTCTGGGGCCAACGTCCTGACTTTC.

There are a few counts of this clone. The sample contains more than one DNA sequence encoding this CDR3. The J gene is TRBJ2-7, the V gene TRBV7-2, with 10 bases identical to TRBD2. The CDR3 covers 15 residues. Germline V CDR1 and CDR2: SGHTA, FQGNSA. Trimming took 5 bases from V and 4 from J; bases not matched to a gene: 8. CDR3 loop: CASSPRTSGVYEQYF. The CDR3 bases are TGTGCCAGCAGCCCCAGGACTAGCGGAGTTTACGAGCAGTACTTC.

The V call is TRBV6-4, the J call TRBJ2-1, with D perhaps being TRBD1 or TRBD2 (6 bases each). The CDR3 totals 12 residues. Per germline, CDR1 MRHNA and CDR2 SNTAGT. With 2 bases removed from V and 12 bases from J, the gap between germline ends came to 11 bases. The CDR3 region has the DNA TGTGCCAGCAGTGACCCACAGGGAGGGCAGTTCTTC. It translates to CASSDPQGGQFF.

This clone was counted a few times. The V gene is TRBV28, the J gene TRBJ2-1, with D maybe TRBD2 (6 bases). V dropped 7 bases and J dropped 4 bases, with 14 bases sitting between them. The CDR3 spans 14 residues. Germline CDR1 reads MDHEN; CDR2 reads SYDVKM. CDR3 DNA sequence: TGTGCCAGCACTTGGGGCGGGATTTACAATGAGCAGTTCTTC. It is translated as CASTWGGIYNEQFF.

The chain has TRBV7-9 and TRBJ2-2, with unresolved D. Germline V gene sequence: CDR1 SEHNR, CDR2 FQNEAQ (reference sequence). The CDR3 totals 14 residues. V was pared by 1 base and J by 4 bases, with 7 bases between. DNA for the CDR3: TGTGCCAGCAGCTTAGACGTACTCACCGGGGAGCTGTTTTTT. It specifies CASSLDVLTGELFF.

This clone showed up just a few times. The chain couples TRBV18 to TRBJ2-1, with 11 positions matching TRBD2. The CDR3 is made up of 19 amino acids. Unmatched junction bases numbered 10, after V lost 3 bases and J lost 0 bases. CDR1 KGHSH and CDR2 LQKENI come from the germline V gene. For the CDR3, the DNA is TGTGCCAGCTCACCCTACCGGGGACTAGCGGCCGACTCCTACAATGAGCAGTTCTTC. Translation gives CASSPYRGLAADSYNEQFF.

This clone was observed a handful of times. The CDR3, as DNA: TGCAGCGTTACCCCCTCCTGGGGGAGAAGCAGACTGGATACGCAGTATTTT. Its translation: CSVTPSWGRSRLDTQYF. The chain is built from TRBV29-1 and TRBJ2-3; D assignment may be TRBD1 or TRBD2 (5 bases each). The CDR3 contains 17 residues. CDR1 and CDR2 (germline): SQVTM, ANQGSEA. V gave up 5 bases and J gave up 6 bases, with 27 bases separating them.

This clone was counted between two and nine times. This chain uses TRBV7-2 with TRBJ2-7; 7 bases match TRBD1. The CDR3 extends over 15 amino acids. V gave up 5 bases and J gave up 3 bases; unmatched junction bases: 10. Germline V gene sequence: CDR1 SGHTA, CDR2 FQGNSA. CDR3 sequence reads: CASSPRRRGFYEQYF. Written as DNA, the CDR3 is TGTGCCAGCAGCCCCCGTCGCAGGGGGTTCTACGAGCAGTACTTC.

The V and J genes are TRBV25-1 and TRBJ1-4, with 8 bases lining up with TRBD1. The CDR3 contains 13 residues. Germline V lookup: CDR1 MGHDK, CDR2 SYGVNS. The V segment lost 8 bases and the J segment 7 bases; nucleotides outside the gene matches: 6. The chain's CDR3 is CASRDRTSEKLFF. The CDR3 DNA reads TGTGCCAGCCGGGACAGGACTTCTGAAAAACTGTTTTTT. Full variable domain (remainder filled in from reference TRBV25-1 and TRBJ1-4): EADIYQTPRYLVIGTGKKITLECSQTMGHDKMYWYQQDPGMELHLIHYSYGVNSTEKGDLSSESTVSRIRTEHFPLTLESARPSHTSQYLCASRDRTSEKLFFGSGTQLSVL.

This clone was counted between two and nine times. The V and J genes are TRBV7-2 and TRBJ2-7, with D perhaps given as TRBD1 or TRBD2 (6 bases each). CDR1 and CDR2 (germline): SGHTA, FQGNSA. The CDR3 spans 13 residues. V was trimmed by 8 bases and J by 3 bases, leaving 14 bases between them. CDR3 in DNA: TGTGCCAGCCGGGGGCCAGTGGACTACGAGCAGTACTTC. It is translated as CASRGPVDYEQYF.

V gene TRBV7-2 combines with J gene TRBJ2-7; 9 nucleotides align to TRBD2. From germline, CDR1 is SGHTA and CDR2 FQGNSA. V was clipped by 0 bases and J by 0 bases; unmatched bases: 6. The CDR3 is made up of 17 amino acids. The CDR3, as DNA: TGTGCCAGCAGCTTAGCTCCTAGCGGGGCCTTCTCCTACGAGCAGTACTTC. This translates into CASSLAPSGAFSYEQYF.

The CDR3 reads CASRRFGTLTGTSGMRANQPQHF. The CDR3 nucleotides are TGTGCCAGCAGGCGTTTTGGGACCCTGACAGGGACTAGCGGCATGAGGGCCAATCAGCCCCAGCATTTT. This rearrangement joins TRBV27 to TRBJ1-5; the match to TRBD1 covers 7 bases. This CDR3 has 23 residues. Germline CDR1 and CDR2: MNHEY and SMNVEV (reference sequence). Trimming removed 6 bases from V and 3 bases from J; junction bases left unmatched: 32.

In its sample, this clone was seen a few times. The V gene is TRBV2, the J gene TRBJ2-5; 11 bases are shared with TRBD2. CDR3 length equals 15 residues. Germline CDR1 and CDR2: SNHLY and FYNNEI. Trimming cost V 7 bases and J 2 bases; bases outside gene matches: 6. The CDR3 DNA sequence: TGTGCCAGCAACCAACTAGCGGGAGCACAAGAGACCCAGTACTTC. Translation gives CASNQLAGAQETQYF.